This TCR beta chain comes out of a study of neoadjuvant anti-PD-1 for oral cavity cancer. The table came from immunoSEQ multiplex PCR; TCRdb's copy has only in-frame clones and leaves some out. This repertoire shows about 4,700 clones, roughly 64% found once; its top ten account for roughly 7.2%. CDR3 length equals 13 residues. CDR1 and CDR2 from the germline V gene are SGHDN and FVKESK. V dropped 3 bases and J dropped 6 bases, with 12 bases sitting between them. This chain uses TRBV14 with TRBJ2-7; D may correspond to TRBD1 or TRBD2 (5 bases each). This clonotype was obtained from a person between 40 and 85 years old with oral cavity squamous cell carcinoma. The source was tumor tissue, collected before nivolumab (anti-PD-1) treatment. The CDR3 region has the DNA TGTGCCAGCAGCCATTTGAGGGGTTCCGAGCAGTACTTC. Translated: CASSHLRGSEQYF.